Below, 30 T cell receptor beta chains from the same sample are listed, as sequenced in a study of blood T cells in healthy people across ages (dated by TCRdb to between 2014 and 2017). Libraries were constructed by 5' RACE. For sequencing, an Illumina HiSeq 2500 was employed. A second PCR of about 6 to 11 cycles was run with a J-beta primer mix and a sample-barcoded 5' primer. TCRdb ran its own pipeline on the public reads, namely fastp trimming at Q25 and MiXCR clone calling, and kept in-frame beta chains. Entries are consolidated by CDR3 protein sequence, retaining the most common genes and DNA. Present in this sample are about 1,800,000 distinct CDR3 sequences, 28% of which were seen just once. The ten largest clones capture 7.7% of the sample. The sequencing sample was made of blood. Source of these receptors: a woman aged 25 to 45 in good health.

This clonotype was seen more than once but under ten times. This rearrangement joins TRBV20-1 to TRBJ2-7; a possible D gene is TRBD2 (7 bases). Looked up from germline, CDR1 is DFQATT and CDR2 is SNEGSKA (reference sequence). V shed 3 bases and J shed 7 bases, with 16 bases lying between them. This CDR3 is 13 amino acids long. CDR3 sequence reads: CSARGGGGQEQYF. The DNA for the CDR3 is TGCAGTGCTAGGGGTGGCGGGGGCCAGGAGCAGTACTTC.

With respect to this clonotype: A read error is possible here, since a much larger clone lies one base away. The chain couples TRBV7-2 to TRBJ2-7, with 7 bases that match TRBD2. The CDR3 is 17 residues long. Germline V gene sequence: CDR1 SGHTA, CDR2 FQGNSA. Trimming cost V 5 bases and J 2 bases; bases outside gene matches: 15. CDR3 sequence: CASSPQTGTNRTYEQYF. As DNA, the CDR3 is TGTGCCAGCAGCCCGCAGACCGGGACTAACAGAACCTACGAGCAGTACTTC.

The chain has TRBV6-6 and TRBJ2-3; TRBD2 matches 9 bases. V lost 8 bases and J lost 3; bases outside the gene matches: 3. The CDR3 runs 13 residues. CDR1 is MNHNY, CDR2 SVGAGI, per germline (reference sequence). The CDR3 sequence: CASRGGETDTQYF. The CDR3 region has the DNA TGTGCCAGCCGCGGGGGGGAAACAGATACGCAGTATTTT.

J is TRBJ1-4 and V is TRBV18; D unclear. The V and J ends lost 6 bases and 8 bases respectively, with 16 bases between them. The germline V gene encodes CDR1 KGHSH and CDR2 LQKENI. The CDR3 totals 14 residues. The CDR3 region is CASSLTGNREKLFF. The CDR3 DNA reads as TGTGCCAGCTCCCTGACGGGGAATCGGGAAAAACTGTTTTTT.

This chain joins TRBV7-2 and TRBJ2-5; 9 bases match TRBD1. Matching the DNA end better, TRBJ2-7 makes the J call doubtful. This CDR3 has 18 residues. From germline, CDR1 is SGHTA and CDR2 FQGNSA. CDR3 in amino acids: CASSLGRDRERAPYEQYF. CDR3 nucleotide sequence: TGTGCCAGCAGCTTAGGGCGGGACAGGGAAAGGGCCCCCTACGAGCAGTACTTC.

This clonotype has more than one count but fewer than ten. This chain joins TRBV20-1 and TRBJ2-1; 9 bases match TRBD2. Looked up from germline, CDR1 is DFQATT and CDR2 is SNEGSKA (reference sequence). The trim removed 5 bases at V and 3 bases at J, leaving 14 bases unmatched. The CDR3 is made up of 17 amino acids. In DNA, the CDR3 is TGCAGTGCTGCTGGGGGGGGGACTAGCAATAACTACAATGAGCAGTTCTTC. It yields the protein CSAAGGGTSNNYNEQFF.

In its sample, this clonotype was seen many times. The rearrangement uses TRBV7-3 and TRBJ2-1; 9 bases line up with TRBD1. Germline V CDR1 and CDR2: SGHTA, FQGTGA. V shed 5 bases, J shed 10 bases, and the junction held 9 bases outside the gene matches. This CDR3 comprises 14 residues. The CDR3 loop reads CASSRQGGRREQFF. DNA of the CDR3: TGTGCCAGCAGCCGACAGGGGGGGAGAAGGGAGCAGTTCTTC.

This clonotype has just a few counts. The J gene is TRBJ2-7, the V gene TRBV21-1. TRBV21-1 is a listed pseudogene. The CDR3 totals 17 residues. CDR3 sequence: CASSKAGLYRGSYEQYF. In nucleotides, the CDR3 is TGTGCCAGCAGCAAAGCCGGCCTATACAGGGGGTCTTACGAGCAGTACTTC.

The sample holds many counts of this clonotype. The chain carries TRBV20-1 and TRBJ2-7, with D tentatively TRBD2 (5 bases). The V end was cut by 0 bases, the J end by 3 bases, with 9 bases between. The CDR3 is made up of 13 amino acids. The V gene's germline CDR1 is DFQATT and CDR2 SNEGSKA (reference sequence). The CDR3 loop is CSARDGSGYEQYF. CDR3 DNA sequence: TGCAGTGCTAGAGATGGGAGTGGCTACGAGCAGTACTTC.

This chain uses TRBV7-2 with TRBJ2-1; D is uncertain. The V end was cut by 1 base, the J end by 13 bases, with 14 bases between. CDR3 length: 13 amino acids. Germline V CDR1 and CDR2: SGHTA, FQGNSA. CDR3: CASSLGKVGQQFF. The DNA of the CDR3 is TGTGCCAGCAGCTTAGGAAAGGTCGGCCAACAGTTCTTC.

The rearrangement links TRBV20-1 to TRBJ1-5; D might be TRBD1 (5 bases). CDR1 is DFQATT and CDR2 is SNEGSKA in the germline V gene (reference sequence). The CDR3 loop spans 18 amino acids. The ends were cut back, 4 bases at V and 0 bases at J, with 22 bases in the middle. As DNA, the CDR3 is TGCAGTGCTAACCATAGACGTACCGGGACGGCTAGCAATCAGCCCCAGCATTTT. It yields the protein CSANHRRTGTASNQPQHF.

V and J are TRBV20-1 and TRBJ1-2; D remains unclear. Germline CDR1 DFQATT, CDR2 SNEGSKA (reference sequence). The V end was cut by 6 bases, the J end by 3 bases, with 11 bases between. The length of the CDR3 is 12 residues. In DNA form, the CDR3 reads TGCAGTGCGCAGGACGACCACTATGGCTACACCTTC. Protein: CSAQDDHYGYTF.

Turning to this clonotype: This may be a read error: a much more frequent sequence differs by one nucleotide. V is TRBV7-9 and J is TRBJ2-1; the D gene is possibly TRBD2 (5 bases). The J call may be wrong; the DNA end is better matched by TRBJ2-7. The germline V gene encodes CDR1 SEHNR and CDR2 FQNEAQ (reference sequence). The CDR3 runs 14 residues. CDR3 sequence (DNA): TGCGCCAGCAGCTCGGGGAGCTCCTACAATGAGCAGTACTTC. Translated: CASSSGSSYNEQYF.

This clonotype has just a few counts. CDR3 sequence (DNA): TGCAGCGTTGCCGCAACTAATGAAAAACTGTTTTTT. This encodes CSVAATNEKLFF. V is TRBV29-1 and J is TRBJ1-4; the D is unclear. Germline V lookup: CDR1 SQVTM, CDR2 ANQGSEA. Trimming removed 4 bases at V and 0 bases at J, with 3 bases between. The CDR3 contains 12 residues.

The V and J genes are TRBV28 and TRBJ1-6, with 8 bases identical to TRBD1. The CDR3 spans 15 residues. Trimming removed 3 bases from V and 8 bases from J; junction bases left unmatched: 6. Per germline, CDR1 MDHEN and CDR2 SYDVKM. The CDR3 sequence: CASSFQGARYSPLHF. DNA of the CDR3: TGTGCCAGCAGTTTTCAGGGGGCGCGGTATTCACCCCTCCACTTT.

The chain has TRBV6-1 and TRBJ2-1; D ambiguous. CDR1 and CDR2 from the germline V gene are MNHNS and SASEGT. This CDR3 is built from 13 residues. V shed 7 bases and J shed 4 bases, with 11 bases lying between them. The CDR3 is CASKRTEYNEQFF. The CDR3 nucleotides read TGTGCCAGCAAGAGGACGGAATACAATGAGCAGTTCTTC.

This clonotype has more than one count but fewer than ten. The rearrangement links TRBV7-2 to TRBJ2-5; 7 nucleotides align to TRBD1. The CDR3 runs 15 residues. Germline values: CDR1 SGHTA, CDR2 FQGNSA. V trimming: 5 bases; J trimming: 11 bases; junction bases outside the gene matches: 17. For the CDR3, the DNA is TGTGCCAGCAGCCGGGACAGATCTATCTACAATGAGCAGTACTTC. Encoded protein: CASSRDRSIYNEQYF.

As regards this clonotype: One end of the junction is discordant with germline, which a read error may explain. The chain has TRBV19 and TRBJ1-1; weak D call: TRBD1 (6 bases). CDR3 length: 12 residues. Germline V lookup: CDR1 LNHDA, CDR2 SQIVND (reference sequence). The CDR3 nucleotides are TGTGCCGGTAGTCACAGCCAGGGGGAAGCTTTCTTT. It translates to CAGSHSQGEAFF.

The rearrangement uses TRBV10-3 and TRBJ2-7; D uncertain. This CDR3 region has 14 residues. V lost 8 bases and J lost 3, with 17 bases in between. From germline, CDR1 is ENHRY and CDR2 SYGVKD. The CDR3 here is CAIGSGAVGYEQYF. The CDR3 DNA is TGTGCCATCGGATCGGGTGCCGTGGGCTACGAGCAGTACTTC.

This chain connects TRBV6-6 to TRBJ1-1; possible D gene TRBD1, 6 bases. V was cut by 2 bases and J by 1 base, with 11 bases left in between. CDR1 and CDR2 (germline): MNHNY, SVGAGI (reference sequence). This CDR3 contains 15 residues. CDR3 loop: CASSYGQQRNTEAFF. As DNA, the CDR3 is TGTGCCAGCAGTTACGGACAGCAAAGGAACACTGAAGCTTTCTTT.

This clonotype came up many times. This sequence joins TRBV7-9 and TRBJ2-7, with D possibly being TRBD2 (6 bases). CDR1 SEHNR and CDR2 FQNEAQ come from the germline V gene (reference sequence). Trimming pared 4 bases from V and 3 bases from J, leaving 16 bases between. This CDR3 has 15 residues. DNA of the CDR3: TGTGCCAGCAGCTCCTCCGGGACTGATTTCTACGAGCAGTACTTC. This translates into CASSSSGTDFYEQYF.

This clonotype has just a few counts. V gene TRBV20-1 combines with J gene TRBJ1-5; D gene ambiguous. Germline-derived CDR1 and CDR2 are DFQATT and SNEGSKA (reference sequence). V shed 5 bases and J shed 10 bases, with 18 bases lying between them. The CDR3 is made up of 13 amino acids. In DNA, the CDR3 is TGCAGTGCTGGAGGTGGCCGCGGGTACCCCCAGCATTTT. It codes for CSAGGGRGYPQHF.

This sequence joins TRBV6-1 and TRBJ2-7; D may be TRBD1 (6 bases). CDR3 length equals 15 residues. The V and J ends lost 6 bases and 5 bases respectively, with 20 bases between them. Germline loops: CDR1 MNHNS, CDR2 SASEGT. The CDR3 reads CASRLTGTRRNEQYF. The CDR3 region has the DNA TGTGCCAGCAGACTGACCGGGACAAGACGTAACGAGCAGTACTTC.

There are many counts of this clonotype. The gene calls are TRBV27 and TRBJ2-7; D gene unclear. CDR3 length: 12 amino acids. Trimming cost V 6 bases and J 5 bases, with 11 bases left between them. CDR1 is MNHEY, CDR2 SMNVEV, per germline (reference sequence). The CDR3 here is CASRSNSDEQYF. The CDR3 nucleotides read TGTGCCAGCAGATCAAACAGTGACGAGCAGTACTTC.

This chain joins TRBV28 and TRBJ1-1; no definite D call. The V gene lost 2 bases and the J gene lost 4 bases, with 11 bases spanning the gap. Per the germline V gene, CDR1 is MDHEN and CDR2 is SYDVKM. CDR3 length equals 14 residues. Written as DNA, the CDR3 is TGTGCCAGCAGTTTAGAATGGCGTAGCACTGAAGCTTTCTTT. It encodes CASSLEWRSTEAFF.

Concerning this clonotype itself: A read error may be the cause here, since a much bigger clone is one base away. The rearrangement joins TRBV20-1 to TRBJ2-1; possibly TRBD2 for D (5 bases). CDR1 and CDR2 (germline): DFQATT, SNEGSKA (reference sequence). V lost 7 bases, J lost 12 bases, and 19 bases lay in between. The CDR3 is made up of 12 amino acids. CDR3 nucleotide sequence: TGCAGTGTTCCCCGCGGATCTGGGAGGCAGTTCTTC. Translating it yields CSVPRGSGRQFF.

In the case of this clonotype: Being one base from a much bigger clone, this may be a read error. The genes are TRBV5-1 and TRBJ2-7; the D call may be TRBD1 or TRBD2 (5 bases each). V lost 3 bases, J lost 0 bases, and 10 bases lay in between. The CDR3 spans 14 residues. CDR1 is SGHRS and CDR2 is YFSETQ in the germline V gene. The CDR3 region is CASSSGRNSYEQYF. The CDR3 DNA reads TGCGCCAGCAGCTCGGGACGGAACTCCTACGAGCAGTACTTC.

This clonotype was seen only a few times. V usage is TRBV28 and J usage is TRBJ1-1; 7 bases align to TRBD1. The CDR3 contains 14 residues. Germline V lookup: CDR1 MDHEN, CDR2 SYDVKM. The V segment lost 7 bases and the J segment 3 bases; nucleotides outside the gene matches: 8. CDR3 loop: CASKGDSWDTEAFF. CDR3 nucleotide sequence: TGTGCCAGCAAAGGGGACAGCTGGGACACTGAAGCTTTCTTT.

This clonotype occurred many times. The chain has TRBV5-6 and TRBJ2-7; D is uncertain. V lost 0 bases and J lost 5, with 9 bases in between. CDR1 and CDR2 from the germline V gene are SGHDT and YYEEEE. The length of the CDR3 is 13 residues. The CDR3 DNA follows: TGTGCCAGCAGCTTGGTCCTATTGGACGAGCAGTACTTC. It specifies CASSLVLLDEQYF.

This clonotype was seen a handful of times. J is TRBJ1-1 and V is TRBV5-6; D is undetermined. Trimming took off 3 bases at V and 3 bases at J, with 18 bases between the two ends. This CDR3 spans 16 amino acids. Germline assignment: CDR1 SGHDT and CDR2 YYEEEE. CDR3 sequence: CASSSGIIGLDTEAFF. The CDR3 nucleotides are TGTGCCAGCAGCTCGGGTATTATCGGTCTAGACACTGAAGCTTTCTTT.